The 18 T cell receptor beta chains below all came from one sample that was sequenced in a study of blood T cells in healthy people across ages. Sample-barcoded 5' priming and a J-beta primer mix drove a second PCR of roughly 6 to 12 cycles. MiXCR, run by TCRdb on the 5' RACE reads, gives a single entry per CDR3 protein. The profile shows about 1.5 million distinct CDR3 sequences, less than 45% of them singletons. The specimen sequenced was blood. The receptors were sampled from a young woman in good health.

The chain uses TRBV6-6 and TRBJ2-7; 7 positions agree with TRBD2. Trimming removed 2 bases from V and 2 bases from J; junction bases left unmatched: 6. Germline lookup yields CDR1 MNHNY and CDR2 SVGAGI (reference sequence). This CDR3 is built from 15 residues. The CDR3 spells CASSYLAAAAYEQYF. In nucleotides, the CDR3 is TGTGCCAGCAGTTACCTAGCGGCAGCAGCCTACGAGCAGTACTTC.

The chain joins TRBV28 to TRBJ2-3; no clear D. Germline values: CDR1 MDHEN, CDR2 SYDVKM. The CDR3 is made up of 17 amino acids. V was pared by 7 bases and J by 0 bases, with 20 bases between. CDR3 residues: CASTPGWIDTSTDTQYF. For the CDR3, the DNA is TGTGCCAGCACACCGGGCTGGATAGACACTAGCACAGATACGCAGTATTTT.

This chain connects TRBV7-2 to TRBJ2-3; no reliable D call. CDR1 SGHTA and CDR2 FQGNSA come from the germline V gene. The ends were cut back, 2 bases at V and 2 bases at J, with 8 bases in the middle. This CDR3 is built from 14 residues. The CDR3 DNA reads as TGTGCCAGCAGCTTATCGGCTATCACAGATACGCAGTATTTT. It is translated as CASSLSAITDTQYF.

In this sample, this clonotype turned up once. This chain connects TRBV6-2 or TRBV6-3 to TRBJ2-3; 8 nucleotides align to TRBD1. CDR3 size: 16 residues. Germline trimming cut 4 bases from V and 2 bases from J; bases unmatched to any gene: 8. Germline CDR1 reads MNHEY; CDR2 reads SVGEGT. The DNA for the CDR3 is TGTGCCAGCAGTTCCGGGACAGGCCGTCTCACAGATACGCAGTATTTT. Protein sequence: CASSSGTGRLTDTQYF.

In its sample, this clonotype was seen a few times. This rearrangement joins TRBV18 to TRBJ2-3; the D gene is possibly TRBD1 (5 bases). CDR3 length: 16 residues. V was clipped by 3 bases and J by 2 bases, with 15 bases between them. In germline, CDR1 is KGHSH, CDR2 LQKENI. This CDR3 reads CASSPGRAVNTDTQYF. The DNA of the CDR3 is TGTGCCAGCTCACCGGGCAGGGCGGTGAACACAGATACGCAGTATTTT.

In its sample, this clonotype was seen a few times. The J gene is TRBJ2-3, the V gene TRBV10-3; D is ambiguous. The CDR3 is 13 amino acids. The V gene's germline CDR1 is ENHRY and CDR2 SYGVKD. V lost 7 bases and J 2 bases, leaving 10 bases between the germline ends. CDR3 protein: CAIMGSNTDTQYF. CDR3 nucleotides: TGTGCCATCATGGGCAGCAACACAGATACGCAGTATTTT.

This rearrangement joins TRBV6-2 or TRBV6-3 to TRBJ1-4; TRBD1 might be the D (5 bases). In germline, CDR1 is MNHEY, CDR2 SVGEGT. CDR3 length equals 14 residues. Trimming took off 7 bases at V and 3 bases at J, with 12 bases between the two ends. The CDR3 DNA reads TGTGCCAGCAATGGAAGGGGAGCTAATGAAAAACTGTTTTTT. Protein: CASNGRGANEKLFF.

This sequence joins TRBV27 and TRBJ2-1; tentatively, D is TRBD1 or TRBD2 (5 bases each). V was cut by 6 bases and J by 7 bases, with 10 bases left in between. Looked up from germline, CDR1 is MNHEY and CDR2 is SMNVEV (reference sequence). The CDR3 is 12 residues long. The CDR3 nucleotides read TGTGCCAGCAGGAGGGGACCTAATGAGCAGTTCTTC. This sequence encodes CASRRGPNEQFF.

The gene calls are TRBV6-5 and TRBJ1-3, with TRBD1 as a possible D gene (6 bases). CDR1 is MNHEY, CDR2 SVGAGI, per germline. The V end was cut by 4 bases, the J end by 4 bases, with 20 bases between. This CDR3 is built from 17 residues. CDR3 bases: TGTGCCAGCAGTTTACGCAATACAGGGCTCTACGGAAACACCATATATTTT. Encoded protein: CASSLRNTGLYGNTIYF.

The rearrangement links TRBV7-9 to TRBJ2-2; TRBD1 is a possible D gene (6 bases). The CDR3 extends over 15 amino acids. The germline CDR1 and CDR2 sequences are SEHNR and FQNEAQ (reference sequence). The V and J ends lost 5 bases and 6 bases respectively, with 16 bases between them. Here the CDR3 DNA reads TGTGCCAGCAGCCGAACGACAGGCGGAGCCGGGGAGCTGTTTTTT. Translating gives CASSRTTGGAGELFF.

The V and J genes are TRBV27 and TRBJ1-5; D call uncertain. This CDR3 is built from 17 residues. The germline V and J ends were trimmed by 5 bases and 4 bases, with 21 bases remaining between them. Looked up from germline, CDR1 is MNHEY and CDR2 is SMNVEV (reference sequence). CDR3 region: CASSRGGWYNTNQPQHF. The CDR3 DNA reads as TGTGCCAGCAGTCGAGGAGGTTGGTACAATACAAATCAGCCCCAGCATTTT.

This clonotype was seen just once. The chain employs TRBV9 and TRBJ1-1; D gene unclear. The V end was cut by 1 base, the J end by 1 base, with 11 bases between. The germline V gene encodes CDR1 SGDLS and CDR2 YYNGEE. CDR3 length equals 15 residues. The CDR3 DNA reads as TGTGCCAGCAGCGTAAGTGGGAACCCGAACACTGAAGCTTTCTTT. Its protein is CASSVSGNPNTEAFF.

The gene calls are TRBV4-3 and TRBJ1-6; D possibly corresponds to TRBD1 (5 bases). This CDR3 comprises 22 residues. Looked up from germline, CDR1 is LGHNA and CDR2 is YSLEER. The ends were cut back, 0 bases at V and 0 bases at J, with 24 bases in the middle. This CDR3 reads CASSQEPTRKGRLSSYNSPLHF. CDR3 bases: TGCGCCAGCAGCCAAGAGCCCACCAGGAAGGGACGGCTGAGCTCCTATAATTCACCCCTCCACTTT.

This clonotype occurred a few times. This chain joins TRBV27 and TRBJ2-1; D is possibly TRBD1 (5 bases). This CDR3 is built from 15 residues. In germline, CDR1 is MNHEY, CDR2 SMNVEV (reference sequence). The V end was cut by 7 bases, the J end by 6 bases, with 19 bases between. The CDR3 reads CASIPSPPRGNEQFF. The CDR3 DNA sequence: TGTGCCAGCATCCCAAGCCCGCCTAGGGGCAATGAGCAGTTCTTC.

This clonotype was seen more than once but under ten times. The chain recombines TRBV7-2 with TRBJ2-3; 8 nucleotides align to TRBD2. Unmatched junction bases numbered 7, after V lost 2 bases and J lost 3 bases. The CDR3 runs to 16 residues. Germline lookup yields CDR1 SGHTA and CDR2 FQGNSA. The CDR3 DNA sequence: TGTGCCAGCAGCTTATTTCGCGGGGGGCGAACAGATACGCAGTATTTT. Translation: CASSLFRGGRTDTQYF.

V is TRBV28 and J is TRBJ2-1; TRBD1 agrees at 8 bases. Germline values: CDR1 MDHEN, CDR2 SYDVKM. This CDR3 is built from 13 residues. J lost 7 bases, V lost 11 bases, and 10 bases had no gene match. The CDR3: CAANRGSINEQFF. The CDR3 DNA is TGTGCCGCAAACAGGGGGTCGATAAATGAGCAGTTCTTC.

V gene TRBV21-1 combines with J gene TRBJ2-7. TRBV21-1 is a pseudogene segment. This CDR3 contains 12 residues. In nucleotides, the CDR3 is TGTGCCAGCCATACCCTTACCTACGAGCAGTACTTC. It codes for CASHTLTYEQYF.

This clonotype was seen more than once but under ten times. The V call is TRBV25-1, the J call TRBJ2-7; tentatively, D is TRBD1 (6 bases). V dropped 7 bases and J dropped 0 bases, with 10 bases sitting between them. The V gene's germline CDR1 is MGHDK and CDR2 SYGVNS. The CDR3 loop spans 13 amino acids. Here the CDR3 reads CASKETGSYEQYF. The CDR3, as DNA: TGTGCCAGCAAGGAGACAGGCTCCTACGAGCAGTACTTC.